This T cell receptor (beta chain) was recorded in a study of shared clonotypes between healthy human individuals. Repertoires were generated with immunoSEQ multiplex PCR, while TCRdb's copy carries only in-frame clones and drops some. The sample has more than 550,000 clones, about 92% seen once. The CDR3 loop spans 15 amino acids. Germline V gives CDR1 MNHNS, CDR2 SASEGT. J was trimmed by 3 bases and V by 5 bases; bases with no gene match: 6. Selected positively for CCR7 and CD45RO-negative, naive CD8 cells excluded terminally differentiated effector memory CD45RA+ cells. This clone was counted between two and nine times.

The sequenced sample consisted of naive CD8+ T cells sorted from blood. The sequence derives from a man aged 25-45 years in good health. V is TRBV6-1 and J is TRBJ2-7, with 11 nucleotides matching TRBD2. The CDR3 is CASSQGLAGYYEQYF. The CDR3 DNA reads TGTGCCAGCAGTCAAGGACTAGCGGGCTACTACGAGCAGTACTTC.